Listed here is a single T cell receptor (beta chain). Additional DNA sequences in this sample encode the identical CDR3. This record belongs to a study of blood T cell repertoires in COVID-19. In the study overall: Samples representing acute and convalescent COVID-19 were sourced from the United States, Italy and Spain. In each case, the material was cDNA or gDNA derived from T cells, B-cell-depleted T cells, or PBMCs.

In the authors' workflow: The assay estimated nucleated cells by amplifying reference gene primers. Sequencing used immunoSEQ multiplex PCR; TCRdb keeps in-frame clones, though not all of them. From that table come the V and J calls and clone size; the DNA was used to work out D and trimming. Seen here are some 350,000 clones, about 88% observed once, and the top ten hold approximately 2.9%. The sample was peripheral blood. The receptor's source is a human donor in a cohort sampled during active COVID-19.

CDR3 coding DNA: TGTGCCAGTAGTATTAGGCAGGGGGGCTACGAGCAGTACTTC. It specifies CASSIRQGGYEQYF. The rearrangement joins TRBV19 to TRBJ2-7, with a weak D call TRBD1 (7 bases). CDR1 is LNHDA, CDR2 SQIVND, per germline (reference sequence). This CDR3 contains 14 residues. Trimming pared 3 bases from V and 3 bases from J, leaving 12 bases between.